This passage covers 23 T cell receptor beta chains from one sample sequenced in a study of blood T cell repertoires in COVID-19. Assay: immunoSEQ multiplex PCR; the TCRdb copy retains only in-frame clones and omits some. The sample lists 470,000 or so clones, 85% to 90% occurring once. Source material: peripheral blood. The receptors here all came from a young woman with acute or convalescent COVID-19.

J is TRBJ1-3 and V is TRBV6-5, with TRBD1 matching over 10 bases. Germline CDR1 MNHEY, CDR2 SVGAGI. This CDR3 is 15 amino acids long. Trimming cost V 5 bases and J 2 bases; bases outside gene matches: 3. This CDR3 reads CASSRGTGAGNTIYF. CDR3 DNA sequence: TGTGCCAGCAGTCGTGGGACAGGGGCTGGAAACACCATATATTTT.

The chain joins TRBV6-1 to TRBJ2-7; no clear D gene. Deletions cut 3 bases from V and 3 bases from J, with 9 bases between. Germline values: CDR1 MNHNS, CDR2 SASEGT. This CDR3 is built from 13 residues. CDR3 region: CASSEVSHYEQYF. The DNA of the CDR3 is TGTGCCAGCAGTGAGGTCAGTCACTACGAGCAGTACTTC.

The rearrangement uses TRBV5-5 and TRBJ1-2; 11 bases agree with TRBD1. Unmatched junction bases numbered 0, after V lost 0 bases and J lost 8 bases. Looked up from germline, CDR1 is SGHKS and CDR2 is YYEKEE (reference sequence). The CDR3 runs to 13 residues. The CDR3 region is CASSLGTGGGYTF. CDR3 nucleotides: TGTGCCAGCAGCTTGGGGACAGGGGGCGGCTACACCTTC.

The DNA of the CDR3 is TGTGCCAGCAGTTACGATGTCAGACAGATGAACACTGAAGCTTTCTTT. Protein sequence: CASSYDVRQMNTEAFF. The chain carries TRBV6-2 or TRBV6-3 and TRBJ1-1; tentatively, D is TRBD1 (5 bases). Trimming took 2 bases from V and 0 from J, leaving 13 bases between them. Germline CDR1 MNHEY, CDR2 SVGEGT. CDR3 length: 16 residues.

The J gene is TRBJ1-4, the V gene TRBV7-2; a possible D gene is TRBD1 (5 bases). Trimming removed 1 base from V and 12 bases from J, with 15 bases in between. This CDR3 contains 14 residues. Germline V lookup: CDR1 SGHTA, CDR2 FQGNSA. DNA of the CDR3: TGTGCCAGCAGCTTAGGGGGCAATTTTGGAGAACTGTTTTTT. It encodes CASSLGGNFGELFF.

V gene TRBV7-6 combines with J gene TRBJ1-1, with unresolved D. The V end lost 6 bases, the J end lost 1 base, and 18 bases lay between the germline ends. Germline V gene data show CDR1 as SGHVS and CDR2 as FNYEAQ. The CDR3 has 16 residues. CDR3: CASSKLFETRNTEAFF. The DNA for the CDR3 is TGTGCCAGCAGTAAACTTTTTGAGACAAGGAACACTGAAGCTTTCTTT.

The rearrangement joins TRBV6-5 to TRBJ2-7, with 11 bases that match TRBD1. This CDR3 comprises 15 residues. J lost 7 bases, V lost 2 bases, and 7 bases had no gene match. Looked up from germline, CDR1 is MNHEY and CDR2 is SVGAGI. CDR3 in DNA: TGTGCCAGCAGTTACAGGGGACAGGGGGAGGGAGAGCAGTACTTC. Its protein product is CASSYRGQGEGEQYF.

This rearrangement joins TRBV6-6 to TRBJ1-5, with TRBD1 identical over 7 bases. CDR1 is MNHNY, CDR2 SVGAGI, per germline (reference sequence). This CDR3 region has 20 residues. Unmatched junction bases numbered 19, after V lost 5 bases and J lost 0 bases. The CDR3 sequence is CASSPILRPGQIHSNQPQHF. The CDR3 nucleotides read TGTGCCAGCAGTCCAATACTACGACCGGGACAGATACATAGCAATCAGCCCCAGCATTTT.

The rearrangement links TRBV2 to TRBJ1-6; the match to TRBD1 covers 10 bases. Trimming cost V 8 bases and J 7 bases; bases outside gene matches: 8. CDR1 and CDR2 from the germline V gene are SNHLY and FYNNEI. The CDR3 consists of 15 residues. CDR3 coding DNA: TGTGCCAGCCTGGGACAGGGGACTTGGAATTCACCCCTCCACTTT. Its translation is CASLGQGTWNSPLHF.

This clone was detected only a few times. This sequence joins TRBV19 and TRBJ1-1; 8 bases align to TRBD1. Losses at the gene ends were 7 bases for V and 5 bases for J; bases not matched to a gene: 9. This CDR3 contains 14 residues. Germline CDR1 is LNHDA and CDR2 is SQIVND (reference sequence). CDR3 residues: CASNNRGVGTEAFF. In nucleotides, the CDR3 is TGTGCCAGTAATAACAGGGGGGTAGGAACTGAAGCTTTCTTT. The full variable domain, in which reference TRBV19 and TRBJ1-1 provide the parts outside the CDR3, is DGGITQSPKYLFRKEGQNVTLSCEQNLNHDAMYWYRQDPGQGLRLIYYSQIVNDFQKGDIAEGYSVSREKKESFPLTVTSAQKNPTAFYLCASNNRGVGTEAFFGQGTRLTVV.

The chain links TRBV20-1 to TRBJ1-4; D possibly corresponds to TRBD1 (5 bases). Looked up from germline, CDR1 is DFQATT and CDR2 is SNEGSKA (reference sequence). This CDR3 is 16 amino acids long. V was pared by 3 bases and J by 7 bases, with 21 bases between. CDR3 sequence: CSASGGGWGGTEKLFF. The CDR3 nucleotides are TGCAGTGCTAGTGGGGGGGGATGGGGCGGAACTGAAAAACTGTTTTTT.

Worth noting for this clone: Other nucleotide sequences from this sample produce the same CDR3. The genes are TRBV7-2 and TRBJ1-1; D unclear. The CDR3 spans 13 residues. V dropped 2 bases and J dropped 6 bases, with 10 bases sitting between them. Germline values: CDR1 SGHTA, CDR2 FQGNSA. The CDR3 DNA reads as TGTGCCAGCAGCTTAACCGGGAGGGCTGAAGCTTTCTTT. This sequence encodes CASSLTGRAEAFF. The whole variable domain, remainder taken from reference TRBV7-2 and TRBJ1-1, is GAGVSQSPSNKVTEKGKDVELRCDPISGHTALYWYRQSLGQGLEFLIYFQGNSAPDKSGLPSDRFSAERTGGSVSTLTIQRTQQEDSAVYLCASSLTGRAEAFFGQGTRLTVV.

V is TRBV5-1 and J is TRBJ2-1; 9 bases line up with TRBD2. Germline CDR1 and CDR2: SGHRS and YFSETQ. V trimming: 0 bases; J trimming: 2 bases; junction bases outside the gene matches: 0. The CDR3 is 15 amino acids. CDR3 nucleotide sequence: TGCGCCAGCAGCTTGGTAGCGGGGGCCTACAATGAGCAGTTCTTC. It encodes CASSLVAGAYNEQFF.

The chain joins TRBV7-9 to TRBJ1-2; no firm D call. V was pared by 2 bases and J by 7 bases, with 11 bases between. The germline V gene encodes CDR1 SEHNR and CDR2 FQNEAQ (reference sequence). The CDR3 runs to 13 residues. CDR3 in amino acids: CASSLSTMSGYTF. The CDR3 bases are TGTGCCAGCAGCTTATCGACAATGAGTGGCTACACCTTC.

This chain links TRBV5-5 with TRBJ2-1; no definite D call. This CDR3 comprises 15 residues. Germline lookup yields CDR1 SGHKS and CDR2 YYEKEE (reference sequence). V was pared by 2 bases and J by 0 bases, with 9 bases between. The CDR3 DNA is TGTGCCAGCAGCTTAATAGCAAACTCCTACAATGAGCAGTTCTTC. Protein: CASSLIANSYNEQFF.

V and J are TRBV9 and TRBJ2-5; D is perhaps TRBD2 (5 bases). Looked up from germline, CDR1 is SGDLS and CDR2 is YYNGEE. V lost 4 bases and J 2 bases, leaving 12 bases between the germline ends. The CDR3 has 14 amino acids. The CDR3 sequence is CASSYGLKQETQYF. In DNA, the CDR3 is TGTGCCAGCAGCTATGGACTGAAGCAAGAGACCCAGTACTTC.

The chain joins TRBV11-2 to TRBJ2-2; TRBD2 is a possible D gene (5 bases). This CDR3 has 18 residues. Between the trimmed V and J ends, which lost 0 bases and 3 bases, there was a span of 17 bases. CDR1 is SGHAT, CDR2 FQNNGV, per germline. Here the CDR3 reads CASSLDPLVATDTGELFF. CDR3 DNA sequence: TGTGCCAGCAGCTTAGACCCCTTAGTAGCGACGGACACCGGGGAGCTGTTTTTT.

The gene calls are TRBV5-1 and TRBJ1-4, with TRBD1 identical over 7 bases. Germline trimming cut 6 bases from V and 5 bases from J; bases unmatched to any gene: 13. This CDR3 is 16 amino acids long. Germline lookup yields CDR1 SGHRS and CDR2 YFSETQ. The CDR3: CASKEGRDRVNEKLFF. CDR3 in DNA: TGCGCCAGCAAGGAGGGTAGAGACAGGGTAAATGAAAAACTGTTTTTT.

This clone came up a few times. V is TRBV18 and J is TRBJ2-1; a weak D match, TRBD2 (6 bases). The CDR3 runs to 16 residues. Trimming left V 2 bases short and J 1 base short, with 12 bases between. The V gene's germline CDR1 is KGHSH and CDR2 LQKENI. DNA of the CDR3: TGTGCCAGCTCACCAAAGGCGGGGTTATCCTACAATGAGCAGTTCTTC. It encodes CASSPKAGLSYNEQFF.

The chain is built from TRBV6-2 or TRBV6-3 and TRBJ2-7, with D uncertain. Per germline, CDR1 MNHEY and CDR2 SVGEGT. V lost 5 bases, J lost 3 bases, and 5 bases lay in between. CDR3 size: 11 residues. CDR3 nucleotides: TGTGCCAGCAGTGAGTTCTACGAGCAGTACTTC. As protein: CASSEFYEQYF.

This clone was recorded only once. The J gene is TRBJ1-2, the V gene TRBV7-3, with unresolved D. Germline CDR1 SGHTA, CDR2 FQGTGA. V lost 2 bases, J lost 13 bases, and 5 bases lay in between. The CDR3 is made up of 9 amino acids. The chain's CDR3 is CASSLRPTF. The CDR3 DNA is TGTGCCAGCAGCTTACGTCCCACCTTC.

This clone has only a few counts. The chain's CDR3 is CASSQDEDGGLYGYTF. The DNA for the CDR3 is TGCGCCAGCAGCCAAGATGAGGACGGGGGGCTCTATGGCTACACCTTC. The J gene is TRBJ1-2, the V gene TRBV4-1; a possible D gene is TRBD1 (6 bases). Germline CDR1 MGHRA, CDR2 YSYEKL. CDR3 length equals 16 residues. The germline V and J ends were trimmed by 0 bases and 4 bases, with 15 bases remaining between them.

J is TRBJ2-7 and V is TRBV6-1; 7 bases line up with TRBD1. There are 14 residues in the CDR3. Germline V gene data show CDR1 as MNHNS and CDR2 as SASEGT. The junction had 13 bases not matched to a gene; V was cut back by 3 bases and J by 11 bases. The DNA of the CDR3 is TGTGCCAGCAGTGACGCCTCATCAACAGGGGACAAGTACTTC. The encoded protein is CASSDASSTGDKYF.